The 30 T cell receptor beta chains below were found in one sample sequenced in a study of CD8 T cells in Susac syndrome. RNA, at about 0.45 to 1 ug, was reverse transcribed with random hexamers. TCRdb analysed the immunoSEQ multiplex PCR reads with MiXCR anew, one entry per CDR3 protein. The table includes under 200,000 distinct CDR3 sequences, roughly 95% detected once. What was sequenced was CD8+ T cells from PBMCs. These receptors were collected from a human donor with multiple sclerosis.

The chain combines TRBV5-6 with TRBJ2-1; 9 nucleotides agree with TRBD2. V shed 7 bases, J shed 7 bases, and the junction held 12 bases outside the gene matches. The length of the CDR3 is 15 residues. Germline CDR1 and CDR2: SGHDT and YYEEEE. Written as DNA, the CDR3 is TGTGCCAGCTCGGCGGGCGGGAGGGCCCGGAATGAGCAGTTCTTC. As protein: CASSAGGRARNEQFF. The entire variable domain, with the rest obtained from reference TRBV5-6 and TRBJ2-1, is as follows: DAGVTQSPTHLIKTRGQQVTLRCSPKSGHDTVSWYQQALGQGPQFIFQYYEEEERQRGNFPDRFSGHQFPNYSSELNVNALLLGDSALYLCASSAGGRARNEQFFGPGTRLTVL.

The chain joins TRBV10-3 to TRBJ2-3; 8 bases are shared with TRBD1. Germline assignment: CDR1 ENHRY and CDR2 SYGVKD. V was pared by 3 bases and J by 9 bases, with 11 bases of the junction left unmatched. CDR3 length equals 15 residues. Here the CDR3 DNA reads TGTGCCATCAGTGAACCCGGACAGGGAGGAGCCACGCAGTATTTT. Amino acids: CAISEPGQGGATQYF.

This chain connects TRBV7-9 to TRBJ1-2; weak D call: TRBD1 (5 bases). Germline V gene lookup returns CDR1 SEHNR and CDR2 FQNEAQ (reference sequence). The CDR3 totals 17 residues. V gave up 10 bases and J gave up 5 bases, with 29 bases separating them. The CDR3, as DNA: TGTGCCATCCCACATACTTCCTCCGGGACGCAAGTTTATGGCTACACCTTC. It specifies CAIPHTSSGTQVYGYTF.

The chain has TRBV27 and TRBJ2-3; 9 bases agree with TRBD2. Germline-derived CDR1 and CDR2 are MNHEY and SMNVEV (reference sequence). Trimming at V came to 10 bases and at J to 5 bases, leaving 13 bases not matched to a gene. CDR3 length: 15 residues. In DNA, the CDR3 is TGTGCCACAACAGCTAGCGGGGCCGCGGGAGATACGCAGTATTTT. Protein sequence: CATTASGAAGDTQYF.

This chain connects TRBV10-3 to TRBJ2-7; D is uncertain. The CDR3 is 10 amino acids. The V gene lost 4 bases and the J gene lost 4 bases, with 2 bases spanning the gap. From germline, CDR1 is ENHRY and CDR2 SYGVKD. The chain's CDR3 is CAISGYEQYF. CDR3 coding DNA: TGTGCCATCAGTGGTTACGAGCAGTACTTC.

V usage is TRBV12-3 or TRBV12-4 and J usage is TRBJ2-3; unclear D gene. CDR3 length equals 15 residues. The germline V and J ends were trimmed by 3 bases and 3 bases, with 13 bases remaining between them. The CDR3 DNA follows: TGTGCCAGCAGTTTCGCGGCGGCCCGAACAGATACGCAGTATTTT. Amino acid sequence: CASSFAAARTDTQYF.

The CDR3, as DNA: TGTGCCTGGAGTGTACTAGGGATGAACACTGAAGCTTTCTTT. Its protein product is CAWSVLGMNTEAFF. The J gene is TRBJ1-1, the V gene TRBV30; D unclear. Germline V gene data show CDR1 as GTSNPN and CDR2 as SVGIG (reference sequence). Between the trimmed V and J ends, which lost 0 bases and 0 bases, there was a span of 8 bases. The CDR3 has 14 amino acids. The complete variable domain, with remaining parts taken from reference TRBV30 and TRBJ1-1, reads SQTIHQWPATLVQPVGSPLSLECTVEGTSNPNLYWYRQAAGRGLQLLFYSVGIGQISSEVPQNLSASRPQDRQFILSSKKLLLSDSGFYLCAWSVLGMNTEAFFGQGTRLTVV.

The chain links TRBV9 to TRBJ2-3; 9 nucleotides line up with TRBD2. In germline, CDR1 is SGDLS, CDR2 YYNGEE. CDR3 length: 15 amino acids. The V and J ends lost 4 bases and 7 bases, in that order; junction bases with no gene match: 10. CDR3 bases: TGTGCCAGCAGCACCTCCGGGACTAGCATGAATACGCAGTATTTT. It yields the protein CASSTSGTSMNTQYF.

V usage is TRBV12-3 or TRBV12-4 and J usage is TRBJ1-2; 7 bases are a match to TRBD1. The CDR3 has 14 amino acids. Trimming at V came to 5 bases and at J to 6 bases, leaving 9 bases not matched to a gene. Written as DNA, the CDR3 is TGTGCCAGCAGTCCCCTTGGAGGGGGCGATGGCTACACCTTC. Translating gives CASSPLGGGDGYTF.

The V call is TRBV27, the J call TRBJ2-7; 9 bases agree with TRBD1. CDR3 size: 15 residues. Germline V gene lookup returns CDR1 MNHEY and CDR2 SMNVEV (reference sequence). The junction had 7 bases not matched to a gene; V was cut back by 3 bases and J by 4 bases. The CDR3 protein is CASSLPGTGRYEQYF. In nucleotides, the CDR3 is TGTGCCAGCAGTTTGCCCGGGACAGGGCGGTACGAGCAGTACTTC.

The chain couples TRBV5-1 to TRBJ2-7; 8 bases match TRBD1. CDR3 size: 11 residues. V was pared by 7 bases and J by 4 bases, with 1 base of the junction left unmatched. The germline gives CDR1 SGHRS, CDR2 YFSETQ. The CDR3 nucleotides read TGCGCCAGCGGACAGGGTTACGAGCAGTACTTC. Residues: CASGQGYEQYF.

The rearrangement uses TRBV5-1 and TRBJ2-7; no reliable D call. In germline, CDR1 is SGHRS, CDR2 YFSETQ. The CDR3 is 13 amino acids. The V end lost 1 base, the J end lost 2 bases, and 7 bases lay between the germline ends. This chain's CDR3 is CASSLKAPYEQYF. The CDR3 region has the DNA TGCGCCAGCAGCTTGAAAGCACCCTACGAGCAGTACTTC.

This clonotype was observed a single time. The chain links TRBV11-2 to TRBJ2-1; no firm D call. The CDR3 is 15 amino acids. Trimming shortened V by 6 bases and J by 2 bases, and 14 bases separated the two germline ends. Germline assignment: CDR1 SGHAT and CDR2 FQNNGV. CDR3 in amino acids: CASRLGPNAYNEQFF. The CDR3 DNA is TGTGCCAGCAGGCTGGGCCCGAATGCCTACAATGAGCAGTTCTTC.

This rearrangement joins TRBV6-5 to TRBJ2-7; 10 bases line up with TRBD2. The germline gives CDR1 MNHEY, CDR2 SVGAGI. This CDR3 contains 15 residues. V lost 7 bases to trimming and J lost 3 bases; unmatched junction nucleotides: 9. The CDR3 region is CASNHPSGGVYEQYF. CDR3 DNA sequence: TGTGCCAGCAACCATCCTAGCGGGGGTGTCTACGAGCAGTACTTC.

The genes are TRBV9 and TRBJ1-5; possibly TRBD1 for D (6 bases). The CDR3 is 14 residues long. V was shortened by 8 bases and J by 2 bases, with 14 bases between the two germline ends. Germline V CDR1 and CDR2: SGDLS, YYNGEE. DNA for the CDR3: TGTGCCAGTTCTCCGGGGGGCGGCAATCAGCCCCAGCATTTT. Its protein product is CASSPGGGNQPQHF. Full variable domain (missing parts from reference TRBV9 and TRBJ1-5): DSGVTQTPKHLITATGQRVTLRCSPRSGDLSVYWYQQSLDQGLQFLIQYYNGEERAKGNILERFSAQQFPDLHSELNLSSLELGDSALYFCASSPGGGNQPQHFGDGTRLSIL.

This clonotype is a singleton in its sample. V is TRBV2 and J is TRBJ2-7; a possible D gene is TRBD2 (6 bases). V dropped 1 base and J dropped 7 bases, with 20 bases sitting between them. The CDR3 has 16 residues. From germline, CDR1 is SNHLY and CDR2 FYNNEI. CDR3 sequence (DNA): TGTGCCAGCAGTGAAGATTCCGGGACTCGGATCTGGGAGCAGTACTTC. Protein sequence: CASSEDSGTRIWEQYF.

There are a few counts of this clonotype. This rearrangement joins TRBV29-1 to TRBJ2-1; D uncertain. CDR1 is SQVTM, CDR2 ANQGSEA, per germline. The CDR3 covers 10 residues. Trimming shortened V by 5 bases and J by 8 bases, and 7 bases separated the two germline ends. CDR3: CSVSGDEQFF. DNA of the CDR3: TGCAGCGTTAGTGGCGATGAGCAGTTCTTC.

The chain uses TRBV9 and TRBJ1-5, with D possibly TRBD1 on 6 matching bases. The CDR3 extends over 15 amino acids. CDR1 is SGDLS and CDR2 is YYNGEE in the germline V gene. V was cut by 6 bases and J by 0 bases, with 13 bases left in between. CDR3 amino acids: CASTPGDGSNQPQHF. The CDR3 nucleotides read TGTGCCAGCACCCCAGGGGACGGTAGCAATCAGCCCCAGCATTTT. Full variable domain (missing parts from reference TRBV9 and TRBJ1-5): DSGVTQTPKHLITATGQRVTLRCSPRSGDLSVYWYQQSLDQGLQFLIQYYNGEERAKGNILERFSAQQFPDLHSELNLSSLELGDSALYFCASTPGDGSNQPQHFGDGTRLSIL.

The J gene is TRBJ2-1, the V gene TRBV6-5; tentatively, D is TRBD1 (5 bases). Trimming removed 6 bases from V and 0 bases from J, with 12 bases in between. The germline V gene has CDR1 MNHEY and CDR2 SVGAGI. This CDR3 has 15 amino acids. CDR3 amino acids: CASRRRASSYNEQFF. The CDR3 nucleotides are TGTGCCAGCAGACGCAGGGCAAGCTCCTACAATGAGCAGTTCTTC.

CDR3 sequence: CSARPGLEAFF. CDR3 DNA: TGCAGTGCTAGACCGGGGCTTGAAGCTTTCTTT. The V gene is TRBV20-1, the J gene TRBJ1-1, with D tentatively TRBD1 (5 bases). The V end lost 2 bases, the J end lost 7 bases, and 8 bases lay between the germline ends. In germline, CDR1 is DFQATT, CDR2 SNEGSKA (reference sequence). The CDR3 contains 11 residues.

The CDR3 loop reads CASSLSYSNQPQHF. In nucleotides, the CDR3 is TGTGCCAGCAGTTTATCATATAGCAATCAGCCCCAGCATTTT. The rearrangement uses TRBV12-3 or TRBV12-4 and TRBJ1-5; D is ambiguous. The V gene lost 2 bases and the J gene lost 0 bases, with 5 bases spanning the gap. There are 14 residues in the CDR3.

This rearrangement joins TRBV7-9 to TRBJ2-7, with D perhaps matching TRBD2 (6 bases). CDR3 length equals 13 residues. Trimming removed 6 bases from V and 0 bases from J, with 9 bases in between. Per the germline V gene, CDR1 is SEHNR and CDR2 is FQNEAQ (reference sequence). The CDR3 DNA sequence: TGTGCCAGCAGTGGCGGGACCTCCTACGAGCAGTACTTC. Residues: CASSGGTSYEQYF.

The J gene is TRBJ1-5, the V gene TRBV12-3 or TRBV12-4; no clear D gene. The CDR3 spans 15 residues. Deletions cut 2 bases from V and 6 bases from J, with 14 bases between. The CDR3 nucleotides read TGTGCCAGCAGTTTATCCCACCTCGGAAGTCAGCCCCAGCATTTT. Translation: CASSLSHLGSQPQHF.

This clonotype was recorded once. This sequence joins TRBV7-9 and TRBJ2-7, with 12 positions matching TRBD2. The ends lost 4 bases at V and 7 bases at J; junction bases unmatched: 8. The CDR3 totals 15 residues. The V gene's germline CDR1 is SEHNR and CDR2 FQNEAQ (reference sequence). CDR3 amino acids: CASSSRTSGIAEQYF. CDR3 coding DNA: TGTGCCAGCAGCTCCAGGACTAGCGGGATTGCAGAGCAGTACTTC.

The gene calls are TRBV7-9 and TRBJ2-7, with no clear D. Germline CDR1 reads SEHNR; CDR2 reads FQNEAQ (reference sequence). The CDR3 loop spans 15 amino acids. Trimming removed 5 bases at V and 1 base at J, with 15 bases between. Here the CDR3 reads CASSRLSEASYEQYF. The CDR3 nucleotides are TGTGCCAGCAGCCGTTTATCGGAAGCATCCTACGAGCAGTACTTC.

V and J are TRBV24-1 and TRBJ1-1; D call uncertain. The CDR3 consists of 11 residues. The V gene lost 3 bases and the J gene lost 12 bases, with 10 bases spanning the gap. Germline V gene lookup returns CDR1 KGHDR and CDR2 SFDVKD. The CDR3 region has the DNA TGTGCCACCAGTGATACTATAACAACTTTCTTT. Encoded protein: CATSDTITTFF.

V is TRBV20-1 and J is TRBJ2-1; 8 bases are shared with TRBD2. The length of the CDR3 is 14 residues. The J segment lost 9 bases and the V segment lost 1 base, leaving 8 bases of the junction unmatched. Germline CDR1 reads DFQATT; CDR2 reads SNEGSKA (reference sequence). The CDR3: CSARAEAGESEQFF. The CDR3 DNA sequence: TGCAGTGCTAGAGCAGAAGCGGGAGAGAGTGAGCAGTTCTTC.

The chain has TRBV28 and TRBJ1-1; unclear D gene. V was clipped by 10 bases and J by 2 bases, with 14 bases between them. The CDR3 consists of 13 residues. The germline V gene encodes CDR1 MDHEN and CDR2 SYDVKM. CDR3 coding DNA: TGTGCCACCGACCGGCGGAAAAACACTGAAGCTTTCTTT. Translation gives CATDRRKNTEAFF.

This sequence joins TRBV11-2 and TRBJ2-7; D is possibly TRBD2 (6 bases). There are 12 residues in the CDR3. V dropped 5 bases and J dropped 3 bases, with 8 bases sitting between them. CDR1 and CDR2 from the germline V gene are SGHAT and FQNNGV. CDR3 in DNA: TGTGCCAGCAGCGGGACTTTCTACGAGCAGTACTTC. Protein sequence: CASSGTFYEQYF. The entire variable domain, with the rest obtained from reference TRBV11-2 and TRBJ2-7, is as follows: EAGVAQSPRYKIIEKRQSVAFWCNPISGHATLYWYQQILGQGPKLLIQFQNNGVVDDSQLPKDRFSAERLKGVDSTLKIQPAKLEDSAVYLCASSGTFYEQYFGPGTRLTVT.

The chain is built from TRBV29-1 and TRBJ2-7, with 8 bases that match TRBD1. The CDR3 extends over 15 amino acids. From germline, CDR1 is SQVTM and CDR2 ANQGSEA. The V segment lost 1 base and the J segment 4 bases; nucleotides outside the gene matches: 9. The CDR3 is CSVEVPDRDPYEQYF. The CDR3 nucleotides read TGCAGCGTTGAAGTCCCGGACAGGGACCCTTACGAGCAGTACTTC.